This T cell receptor (beta chain) came from a study of control samples from healthy donors and cancer patients (dated by TCRdb to the early 2020s). Receptor libraries were prepared by the immunoSEQ multiplex PCR assay. The clones in this table, taken by TCRdb from immuneACCESS, are in-frame only. Not every clone is retained; where verified, under half of the shortfall comes from an unresolved V gene, and the cause of the rest is unknown. The sample includes 120,000 to 150,000 clones, with 94% observed a single time. Around 13% of the sample rests with the top ten. Turning to this clone: Which antigen it targets is not known. Qualities for individual bases were not recorded, and no much larger clone is one base off.

The germline V gene sets CDR1 to SGDLS and CDR2 to YYNGEE. The CDR3 has 16 amino acids, counting the end cysteine and phenylalanine. The only DNA kept is the CDR3, 48 bases in frame from the first base. V loses 3 bases at its end and J loses 3 bases; junction bases beyond the gene matches: 7. The sample was blood. Recombination joined TRBV9 with TRBJ1-4; a stretch of 8 junction bases matches TRBD1. The clonotype was recovered from a man aged 40-49 years in good health. The DNA sequence is given as TGTGCCAGCAGCGATATAAGGGGACAGGCTAATGAAAAACTGTTTTTT. Translation gives CASSDIRGQANEKLFF.